Described below is a single T cell receptor beta chain sequence and its context. This sample stems from a study of blood T cells in healthy people across ages. Germline-derived CDR1 and CDR2 are SGHTA and FQGNSA. This CDR3 is built from 15 residues. The use of a sample-barcoded 5' primer and a J-beta primer mix characterized a second PCR of about 7 to 12 cycles. Every molecule of cDNA carried a tag from a template-switch adaptor with 12 random nucleotides. The study obtained at least 3 million CDR3-containing paired-end reads from every sample. Each CDR3 protein is one row after TCRdb ran MiXCR on the 5' RACE reads. The sample contains about 1.8 million distinct CDR3 sequences, roughly 50% of which appear only once.

The sequenced material came from blood. The J gene is TRBJ2-5, the V gene TRBV7-2, with D tentatively TRBD2 (6 bases). The DNA end is a closer match to TRBJ2-7, so the J assignment may be wrong. The receptor was isolated from a woman between 40 and 55 years old in good health. In DNA, the CDR3 is TGTGCCAGCAGCTGGAGGGATGGGCGGGGATACGAGCAGTACTTC. Its translation is CASSWRDGRGYEQYF.